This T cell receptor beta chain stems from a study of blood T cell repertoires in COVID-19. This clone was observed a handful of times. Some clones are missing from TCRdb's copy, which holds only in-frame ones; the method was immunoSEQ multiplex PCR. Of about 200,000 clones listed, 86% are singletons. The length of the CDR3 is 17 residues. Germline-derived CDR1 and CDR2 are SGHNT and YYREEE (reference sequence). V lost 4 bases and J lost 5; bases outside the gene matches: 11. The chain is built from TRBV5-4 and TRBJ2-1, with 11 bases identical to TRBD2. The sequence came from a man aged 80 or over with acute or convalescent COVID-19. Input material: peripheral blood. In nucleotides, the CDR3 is TGTGCCAGCAGCCCCGGCCCGACTAGCGGGGTCGACAATGAGCAGTTCTTC. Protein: CASSPGPTSGVDNEQFF.